This TCR beta chain was profiled in a study of blood T cell repertoires in COVID-19. Trimming shortened V by 6 bases and J by 0 bases, and 12 bases separated the two germline ends. This CDR3 spans 15 amino acids. Per germline, CDR1 MNHEY and CDR2 SVGAGI. In the source study's methods: How many nucleated cells were present was estimated from reference gene primer amplification. TCRdb's table, derived via immunoSEQ multiplex PCR, lists solely in-frame clones and lacks some. V and J calls and clone size are as listed in that table; D and trimming were resolved from the DNA. The sample consists of about 330,000 clones, around 86% of them appearing once.

The TCR sequence derives from a young woman who had recovered from COVID-19. V gene TRBV6-5 combines with J gene TRBJ2-1, with a tentative D call TRBD2 (6 bases). The specimen sequenced was PBMCs or T cells enriched from blood (not recorded which). CDR3 sequence (DNA): TGTGCCAGCAGCCAAGCGGGCAGCTCCTACAATGAGCAGTTCTTC. Encoded protein: CASSQAGSSYNEQFF.